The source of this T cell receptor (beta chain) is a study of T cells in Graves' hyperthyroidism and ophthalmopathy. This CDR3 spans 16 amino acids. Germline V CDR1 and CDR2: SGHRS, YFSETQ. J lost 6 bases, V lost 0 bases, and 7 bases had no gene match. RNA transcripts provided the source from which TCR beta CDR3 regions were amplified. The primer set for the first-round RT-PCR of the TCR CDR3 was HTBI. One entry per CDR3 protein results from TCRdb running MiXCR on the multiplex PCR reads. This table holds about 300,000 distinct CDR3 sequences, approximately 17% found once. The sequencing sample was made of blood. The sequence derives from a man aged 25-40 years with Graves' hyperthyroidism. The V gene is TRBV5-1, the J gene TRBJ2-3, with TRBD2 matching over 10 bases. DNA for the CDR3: TGCGCCAGCAGCTTGGCCTCTAGCGGGAGAGCGGATACGCAGTATTTT. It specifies CASSLASSGRADTQYF. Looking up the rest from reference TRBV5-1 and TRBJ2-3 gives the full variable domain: KAGVTQTPRYLIKTRGQQVTLSCSPISGHRSVSWYQQTPGQGLQFLFEYFSETQRNKGNFPGRFSGRQFSNSRSEMNVSTLELGDSALYLCASSLASSGRADTQYFGPGTRLTVL.